The rows below give T cell receptor beta chains drawn from one sample of a study of human T cells and chemical hapten exposure. TCRdb used MiXCR to reprocess the RACE reads, holding one entry per CDR3 protein. This table has roughly 90,000 distinct CDR3 sequences, around 10% appearing once. The sequencing here drew on whole blood, taken in connection with sensitization to the hapten diphenylcyclopropenone (DPC). Receptor source: a middle-aged woman with alopecia areata. Some clones in this sample may be carry-over from other donors' samples. Both conserved end residues are part of each CDR3. The D gene is left open where the match is weak. Only some rows state a clone size, as once, few, many or a class for expanded clones.

DNA: TGTGCCAGCAGTTCCTCCCCCCGGGACAGTAACTATGGCTACACCTTC
CDR3: CASSSSPRDSNYGYTF
V: TRBV6-5
size: many
J: TRBJ1-2
length: 16
D: TRBD1

DNA: TGTGCCAGCTCACCCACGGAGGGGGTTGAAGCTTTCTTT
CDR3: CASSPTEGVEAFF
V: TRBV18
size: NA
J: TRBJ1-1
length: 13
D: NA

DNA: TGTGCCAGCACCCTGGGACTTTTGGAAGAGACCCAGTACTTC
CDR3: CASTLGLLEETQYF
V: TRBV11-2
size: many
J: TRBJ2-5
length: 14
D: NA

DNA: TGTGCCAGCAGTTTTGATTATGGCTACACCTTC
CDR3: CASSFDYGYTF
V: TRBV12-3/TRBV12-4
size: few
J: TRBJ1-2
length: 11
D: NA

DNA: TGTGCCAGCAGTTACTCTGAGCGGGGCCGTGGGGATACGCAGTTTTTT
CDR3: CASSYSERGRGDTQFF
V: TRBV6-6
size: many
J: TRBJ2-3
length: 16
D: TRBD2

DNA: TGCAGTGCTAGAGGTCTAGCGGGGGGGCCGAGTGAGCAGTTCTTC
CDR3: CSARGLAGGPSEQFF
V: TRBV20-1
size: many
J: TRBJ2-1
length: 15
D: TRBD2

DNA: TGCAGTGCTGGGGCGATGGAAAACATTCAGTACTTC
CDR3: CSAGAMENIQYF
V: TRBV20-1
size: many
J: TRBJ2-4
length: 12
D: NA

DNA: TGTGCCACCAGTGACCCCCTGAGGACAGGGCAGCACGAGCAGTACTTC
CDR3: CATSDPLRTGQHEQYF
V: TRBV24-1
size: many
J: TRBJ2-7
length: 16
D: TRBD1

DNA: TGTGCCAGCAGCCCCCCGGGACTAGCGGGATCGAGTCCAGATACGCAGTATTTT
CDR3: CASSPPGLAGSSPDTQYF
V: TRBV5-4
size: NA
J: TRBJ2-3
length: 18
D: TRBD2

DNA: TGTGCCAGTAGTATCCAAGAGGGGACTGGGGCCAACGTCCTGACTTTC
CDR3: CASSIQEGTGANVLTF
V: TRBV19
size: few
J: TRBJ2-6
length: 16
D: NA

DNA: TGTGCCAGCAGCCTTCGAGCGGGGGGAATCACAGATACGCAGTATTTT
CDR3: CASSLRAGGITDTQYF
V: TRBV7-8
size: many
J: TRBJ2-3
length: 16
D: TRBD2

DNA: TGTGCCAGCAGCTTTCCGACTAGCGGAGCAAATGAGCAGTTCTTC
CDR3: CASSFPTSGANEQFF
V: TRBV7-9
size: NA
J: TRBJ2-1
length: 15
D: TRBD2

DNA: TGTGCCACCAGCGGGACCTCACGGGGGCCTAGGTCACCCCTCCACTTT
CDR3: CATSGTSRGPRSPLHF
V: TRBV15
size: many
J: TRBJ1-6
length: 16
D: NA

DNA: TGTGCCAGCAGCCAGACTAGCGGGGGGGCGGTGGAGCAGTTCTTC
CDR3: CASSQTSGGAVEQFF
V: TRBV11-1
size: many
J: TRBJ2-1
length: 15
D: TRBD2

DNA: TGTGCCAGCAGCCAACGCCCCGGGACAGGGGGCAGAACAGATACGCAGTATTTT
CDR3: CASSQRPGTGGRTDTQYF
V: TRBV14
size: many
J: TRBJ2-3
length: 18
D: TRBD1

DNA: TGTGCCAGCAGCTTGACGGAGCGGACAGATGAGCAGTTCTTC
CDR3: CASSLTERTDEQFF
V: TRBV11-2
size: many
J: TRBJ2-1
length: 14
D: NA

DNA: TGTGCCAGCAGCTTAGCAGGGGACACTGAAGCTTTCTTT
CDR3: CASSLAGDTEAFF
V: TRBV11-3
size: many
J: TRBJ1-1
length: 13
D: NA

DNA: TGTGCCAGCAGCCTAGGGACTAGCGGAGTCACAGATACGCAGTATTTT
CDR3: CASSLGTSGVTDTQYF
V: TRBV11-1
size: many
J: TRBJ2-3
length: 16
D: TRBD2

DNA: TGTGCCAGCAGCCGCGGACTGAATAGCAATCAGCCCCAGCATTTT
CDR3: CASSRGLNSNQPQHF
V: TRBV7-2
size: many
J: TRBJ1-5
length: 15
D: NA

DNA: TGTGCCAGCAGTTCTCTGGCCAGCGGGGGTAGAGGGGAGCAGTACTTC
CDR3: CASSSLASGGRGEQYF
V: TRBV27
size: NA
J: TRBJ2-7
length: 16
D: TRBD2

DNA: TGTGCCAGCAGTCCGGACAGGAACTATGGCTACACCTTC
CDR3: CASSPDRNYGYTF
V: TRBV12-3/TRBV12-4
size: many
J: TRBJ1-2
length: 13
D: TRBD1

DNA: TGCGCCAGCAGCGGGGGATCGGTACGTGAGCAGTTCTTC
CDR3: CASSGGSVREQFF
V: TRBV10-2
size: many
J: TRBJ2-1
length: 13
D: NA

DNA: TGTGCCAGCAGCCGTCGGGTAGGCAATCAGCCCCAGCATTTT
CDR3: CASSRRVGNQPQHF
V: TRBV12-3/TRBV12-4
size: NA
J: TRBJ1-5
length: 14
D: NA

DNA: TGTGCCAGCAGCCATGTAGAGACCCAGTACTTC
CDR3: CASSHVETQYF
V: TRBV14
size: many
J: TRBJ2-5
length: 11
D: NA